This entry features one T cell receptor beta chain sequence. Its antigen remains unidentified. These data belong to a study of tumor and adjacent non-tumor tissue in lung cancer. Points from the study as a whole: Significantly higher TCR diversity was found in tumor than normal lung.

CDR3 length: 11 amino acids. In germline, CDR1 is DFQATT, CDR2 SNEGSKA (reference sequence). The J segment lost 16 bases and the V segment lost 1 base, leaving 7 bases of the junction unmatched. The library came from three nested PCR rounds adapted from ARM-PCR protocols. TCRdb independently ran MiXCR on the multiplex PCR reads; one entry per CDR3 protein. The sample holds about 80,000 distinct CDR3 sequences; around 75% are singletons and the top ten take 13%. This sample's RNA came from whole unsorted tissue. The rearrangement joins TRBV20-1 to TRBJ1-3, with 7 bases matching TRBD1. The sample consisted of lung tumor tissue. The sequence was obtained from a woman between 45 and 65 years old with non-small cell lung cancer. The CDR3 reads CSARAKGAHYF. In DNA, the CDR3 is TGCAGTGCTAGAGCTAAGGGGGCACACTATTTT.